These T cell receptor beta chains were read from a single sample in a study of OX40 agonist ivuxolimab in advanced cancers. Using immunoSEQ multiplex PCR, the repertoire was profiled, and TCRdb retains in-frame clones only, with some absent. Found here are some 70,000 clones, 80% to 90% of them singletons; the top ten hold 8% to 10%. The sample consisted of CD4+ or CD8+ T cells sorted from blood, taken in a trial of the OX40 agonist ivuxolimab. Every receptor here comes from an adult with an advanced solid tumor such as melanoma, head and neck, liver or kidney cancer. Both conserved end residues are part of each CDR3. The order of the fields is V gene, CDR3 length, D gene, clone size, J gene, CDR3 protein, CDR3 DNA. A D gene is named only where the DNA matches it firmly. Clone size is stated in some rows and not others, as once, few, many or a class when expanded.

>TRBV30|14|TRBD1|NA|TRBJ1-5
CAWSRDRGPQPQHF
TGTGCCTGGAGTCGGGACAGGGGGCCTCAGCCCCAGCATTTT
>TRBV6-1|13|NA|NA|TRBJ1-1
CASTERLNTEAFF
TGTGCCAGCACCGAAAGGTTGAACACTGAAGCTTTCTTT
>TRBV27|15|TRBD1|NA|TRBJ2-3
CASRARDRVTDTQYF
TGTGCCAGCAGGGCCCGGGACAGGGTTACAGATACGCAGTATTTT
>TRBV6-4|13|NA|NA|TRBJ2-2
CASSRQITGELFF
TGTGCCAGCAGTAGACAGATTACCGGGGAGCTGTTTTTT
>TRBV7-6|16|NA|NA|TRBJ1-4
CASSLRTLSEGEKLFF
TGTGCCAGCAGCCTCCGGACACTCTCGGAGGGTGAAAAACTGTTTTTT
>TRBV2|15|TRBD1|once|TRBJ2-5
CASSVQTGGGETQYF
TGTGCCAGCAGTGTTCAAACAGGGGGCGGAGAGACCCAGTACTTC
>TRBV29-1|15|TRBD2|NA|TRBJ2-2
CSVEGGGELTGELFF
TGCAGCGTTGAAGGGGGAGGGGAGCTCACCGGGGAGCTGTTTTTT
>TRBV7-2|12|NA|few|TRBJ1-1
CASSLVNTEAFF
TGTGCCAGCAGCTTAGTAAACACTGAAGCTTTCTTT
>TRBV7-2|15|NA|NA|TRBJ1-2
CASSLLTGWNYGYTF
TGTGCCAGCAGCTTACTAACAGGGTGGAACTATGGCTACACCTTC
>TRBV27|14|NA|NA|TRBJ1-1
CASSRMGMNTEAFF
TGTGCCAGCAGTAGAATGGGAATGAACACTGAAGCTTTCTTT
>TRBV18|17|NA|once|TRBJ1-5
CASSPTTGTVSNQPQHF
TGTGCCAGCTCACCAACCACAGGGACTGTGAGCAATCAGCCCCAGCATTTT
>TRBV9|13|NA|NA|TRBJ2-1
CASSWRGNHEQFF
TGTGCCAGCAGCTGGAGGGGAAACCATGAGCAGTTCTTC
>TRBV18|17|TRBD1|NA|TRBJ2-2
CASSPLAKGAVTGELFF
TGTGCCAGCTCACCACTCGCGAAGGGGGCGGTCACCGGGGAGCTGTTTTTT
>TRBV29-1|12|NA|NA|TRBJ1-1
CSAGTVNTEAFF
TGCAGCGCGGGGACGGTGAACACTGAAGCTTTCTTT
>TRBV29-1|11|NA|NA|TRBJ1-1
CSGLFWAEAFF
TGCAGCGGCCTGTTCTGGGCTGAAGCTTTCTTT
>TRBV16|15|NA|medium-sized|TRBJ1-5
CASSQWLSGNQPQHF
TGTGCCAGCAGCCAATGGCTTTCGGGGAATCAGCCCCAGCATTTT
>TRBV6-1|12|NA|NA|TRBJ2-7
CASGRGGYEQYF
TGTGCCAGCGGGCGAGGGGGGTACGAGCAGTACTTC
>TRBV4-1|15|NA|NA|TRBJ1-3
CASSQDRNSGNTIYF
TGCGCCAGCAGCCAAGACCGAAATTCTGGAAACACCATATATTTT
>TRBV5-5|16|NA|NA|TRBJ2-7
CASSLDPGGFSYEQYF
TGTGCCAGCAGCTTGGATCCAGGGGGGTTTTCCTACGAGCAGTACTTC
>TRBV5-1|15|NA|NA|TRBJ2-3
CASSSGQLLTDTQYF
TGCGCCAGCAGTTCCGGACAGCTTCTGACAGATACGCAGTATTTT
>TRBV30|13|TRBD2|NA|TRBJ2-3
CAFGLAGSGTQYF
TGTGCCTTCGGACTAGCGGGATCGGGGACGCAGTATTTT
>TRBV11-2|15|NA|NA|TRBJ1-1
CASSLRALSNTEAFF
TGTGCCAGCAGCCTCCGGGCCCTCTCGAACACTGAAGCTTTCTTT
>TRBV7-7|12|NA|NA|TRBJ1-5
CAIYRATQPQHF
TGTGCCATCTACAGGGCTACGCAGCCCCAGCATTTT
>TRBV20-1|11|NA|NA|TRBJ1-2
CSARGPYGYTF
TGCAGTGCTAGGGGGCCCTATGGCTACACCTTC
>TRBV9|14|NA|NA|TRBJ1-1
CASSDLREGTEAFF
TGTGCCAGCTCCGATCTCCGTGAGGGCACTGAAGCTTTCTTT
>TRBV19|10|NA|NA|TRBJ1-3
CASKRDTIYF
TGTGCCAGTAAGAGGGACACCATATATTTT
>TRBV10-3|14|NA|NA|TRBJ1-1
CATTAGAGNTEAFF
TGTGCCACGACGGCGGGGGCAGGTAACACTGAAGCTTTCTTT
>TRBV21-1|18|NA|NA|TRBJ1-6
CASSKVKSTGGPRSPLHF
TGTGCCAGCAGCAAAGTCAAGAGTACAGGAGGACCTAGATCACCCCTCCACTTT
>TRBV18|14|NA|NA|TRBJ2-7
CASSPEQVRYEQYF
TGTGCCAGCTCACCAGAACAGGTTCGTTACGAGCAGTACTTC
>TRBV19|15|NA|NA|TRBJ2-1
CASSLQGGLYNEQFF
TGTGCCAGTAGTTTACAGGGTGGACTGTACAATGAGCAGTTCTTC
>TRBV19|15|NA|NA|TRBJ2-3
CASRDRGGATDTQYF
TGTGCCAGCCGAGACAGGGGAGGGGCCACAGATACGCAGTATTTT
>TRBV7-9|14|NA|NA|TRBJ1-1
CASSPGASDTEAFF
TGTGCCAGCAGTCCAGGGGCTTCGGACACTGAAGCTTTCTTT
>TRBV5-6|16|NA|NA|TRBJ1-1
CASSLAARQKNTEAFF
TGTGCCAGCAGCTTGGCCGCGCGACAGAAAAACACTGAAGCTTTCTTT
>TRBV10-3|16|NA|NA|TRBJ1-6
CAISDGVGSYNSPLHF
TGTGCCATCAGTGATGGGGTCGGCTCCTATAATTCACCCCTCCACTTT
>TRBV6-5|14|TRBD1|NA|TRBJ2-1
CASSPRDRGYEQFF
TGTGCCAGCAGCCCCCGAGACAGGGGCTATGAGCAGTTCTTC
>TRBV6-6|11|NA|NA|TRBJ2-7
CASTRQHEQYF
TGTGCCAGCACCAGACAGCACGAGCAGTACTTC
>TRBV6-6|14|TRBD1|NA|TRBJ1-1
CASSRGDSTAEAFF
TGTGCCAGCAGTCGAGGGGACAGTACCGCTGAAGCTTTCTTT